A selection of T cell receptor beta chains follows, all from one sample in a study of a mutant IDH1 vaccine in newly diagnosed glioma. No antigen has been assigned to these receptors. The data were produced by immunoSEQ multiplex PCR, yet TCRdb's version contains in-frame clones alone and is incomplete. The sample lists tens of thousands of clones; roughly three quarters were seen once. Source: PBMCs, taken from a glioma patient whose treatment included an IDH1 peptide vaccine. These receptors came from a man aged 30 to 39 with glioma. CDR3s leave out the opening cysteine and the closing phenylalanine or tryptophan. Some rows mark clone size as missing; the rest say once, few, many or name a class of expanded clone.

clone size,J gene,V gene,CDR3 protein
.,TRBJ1-2,TRBV9,ASSDDRGSNYGYT
.,TRBJ2-5,TRBV30,AWGNGGNQETQY
.,TRBJ1-1,TRBV5-1,ASSSSPGTSINEAF
few,TRBJ1-3,TRBV5-1,ASSDQGAGNTIY
.,TRBJ1-2,TRBV5-4,ASSLAIDYGYT
.,TRBJ2-7,TRBV9,ASSPGQGSAYEQY
.,TRBJ2-3,TRBV30,AWSVGDRGDTQY
.,TRBJ2-2,TRBV27,ASSYRTGYGELF
.,TRBJ1-2,TRBV6-5,ASSYSQGDGDGYT
.,TRBJ2-2,TRBV4-2,ASSQGWETGSAGELF
.,TRBJ2-7,TRBV5-6,ASSTGLAGSLYEQY
.,TRBJ1-2,TRBV5-4,ASSLVDDPGFGYT
.,TRBJ2-7,TRBV4-2,ASSQFQRGEGTYEQY
.,TRBJ2-1,TRBV28,ASSFLGVGEQF
.,TRBJ1-1,TRBV19,ASSYTGNMNTEAF
.,TRBJ2-1,TRBV5-1,ASSLAALSSYNEQF
.,TRBJ1-4,TRBV2,ATHGGGNEKLF
.,TRBJ2-7,TRBV30,ATQTGIDPYEQY
.,TRBJ2-3,TRBV30,AWSGSGYTDTQY
.,TRBJ1-4,TRBV4-3,ASSQDSFGHSNEKLF
.,TRBJ1-1,TRBV29-1,SVVAEMNTEAF
.,TRBJ2-5,TRBV30,AWSSGQGRGETQY
.,TRBJ2-5,TRBV12-5,ASGFRREGGVQETQY
.,TRBJ2-7,TRBV10-3,AISESMTSGSYEQY
once,TRBJ2-5,TRBV19,ASSVGTGWYQETQY
once,TRBJ1-2,TRBV6-5,ASSGAGYGYT
.,TRBJ2-1,TRBV25-1,ASSGTPYEQF
.,TRBJ2-7,TRBV19,ASSIVQGEDYEQY
once,TRBJ1-2,TRBV29-1,SVAGTGARTNYGYT
.,TRBJ1-4,TRBV29-1,SRRVGKLF
.,TRBJ1-1,TRBV9,ASSETNTEAF
.,TRBJ1-2,TRBV30,AWSPTSAGGYGYT
.,TRBJ2-5,TRBV4-1,ASSQARPEETQY
.,TRBJ1-1,TRBV7-9,ASSLLTGNTEAF
.,TRBJ1-1,TRBV12-5,ASGLVLGNMNTEAF
.,TRBJ2-3,TRBV6-1,ASSEGGAAFGTQY
.,TRBJ2-7,TRBV27,ASSLYAGYEQY
few,TRBJ1-5,TRBV2,ASTSRGQGDQPQH
.,TRBJ1-1,TRBV11-2,ASNPGGPNTEAF
.,TRBJ1-2,TRBV5-6,ASSLAAVGYT
.,TRBJ2-3,TRBV7-2,ASSLVQRGGTTQY
.,TRBJ2-5,TRBV5-1,ASSLDRGETQY
.,TRBJ1-2,TRBV19,ASSIGDDRGSDGYT
.,TRBJ2-3,TRBV2,ASRPGPAPADTQY
.,TRBJ1-1,TRBV19,ASSIIGVTNTEAF
few,TRBJ1-5,TRBV29-1,SVPPWTGPQPQH
.,TRBJ2-2,TRBV29-1,SVAPVAGELF
.,TRBJ2-1,TRBV5-6,ASSSRVYNEQF
few,TRBJ2-5,TRBV10-3,AISELSGKETQY
once,TRBJ2-1,TRBV27,ASSFVGEQF
.,TRBJ2-4,TRBV21-1,ASSKTSGTKTPPHRDTKNIQY
.,TRBJ2-7,TRBV30,AWSRDRGYEQY
.,TRBJ1-5,TRBV7-2,ASSPGTDDQPQH